This passage covers 14 T cell receptor beta chains from one sample sequenced in a study of blood T cell repertoires in COVID-19. Data came from immunoSEQ multiplex PCR; TCRdb stores just in-frame clones and leaves some out. The table records hundreds of thousands of clones, over 80% of them present only once. Input material: peripheral blood. The receptors come from a woman aged 70-85 years with COVID-19, enrolled during active disease.

This chain joins TRBV5-6 and TRBJ1-4; 10 nucleotides agree with TRBD1. After removal of 1 base from V and 8 bases from J, the junction contained 5 bases not matched to a gene. CDR1 is SGHDT and CDR2 is YYEEEE in the germline V gene. The CDR3 length is 15 residues. CDR3 nucleotide sequence: TGTGCCAGCAGCTTGTCGGGACAGGGGCTCGAAAAACTGTTTTTT. Its translation: CASSLSGQGLEKLFF.

This chain links TRBV2 with TRBJ1-5, with D tentatively TRBD1 (6 bases). Trimming stripped 6 bases from V and 5 bases from J, with 14 bases between. CDR1 is SNHLY and CDR2 is FYNNEI in the germline V gene. CDR3 length equals 14 residues. The chain's CDR3 is CASRREQGYQPQHF. The CDR3, as DNA: TGTGCCAGCAGGAGGGAACAGGGCTATCAGCCCCAGCATTTT. The whole variable domain, filled in from reference TRBV2 and TRBJ1-5, reads EPEVTQTPSHQVTQMGQEVILRCVPISNHLYFYWYRQILGQKVEFLVSFYNNEISEKSEIFDDQFSVERPDGSNFTLKIRSTKLEDSAMYFCASRREQGYQPQHFGDGTRLSIL.

The chain is built from TRBV15 and TRBJ1-4; no clear D gene. Germline V CDR1 and CDR2: LNHNV, YYDKDF (reference sequence). This CDR3 is 15 amino acids long. V lost 4 bases to trimming and J lost 8 bases, with 17 bases between them. The CDR3, as DNA: TGTGCCACCAGCATTCTGGCGGTTGGGTTGGAAAAACTGTTTTTT. This sequence encodes CATSILAVGLEKLFF.

This chain uses TRBV9 with TRBJ2-5; 9 bases align to TRBD2. The germline V gene has CDR1 SGDLS and CDR2 YYNGEE. CDR3 length equals 16 residues. V gave up 4 bases and J gave up 0 bases; unmatched junction bases: 7. CDR3 amino acids: CASSKRLAGNQETQYF. The CDR3 nucleotides are TGTGCCAGCAGCAAACGTCTAGCGGGAAACCAAGAGACCCAGTACTTC.

In its sample, this clone was seen once. The gene calls are TRBV10-3 and TRBJ2-5; 12 bases fit TRBD2. V was pared by 4 bases and J by 5 bases, with 8 bases of the junction left unmatched. This CDR3 has 16 amino acids. Germline V CDR1 and CDR2: ENHRY, SYGVKD. CDR3 in DNA: TGTGCCATCAGTGGTCAGACTAGCGGGAGAATGGAGACCCAGTACTTC. Translated: CAISGQTSGRMETQYF.

J is TRBJ1-1 and V is TRBV28; no clear D. The CDR3 runs 14 residues. Germline V gene sequence: CDR1 MDHEN, CDR2 SYDVKM. Trimming stripped 2 bases from V and 6 bases from J, with 13 bases between. The CDR3 sequence: CASSLGSNGAEAFF. CDR3 nucleotide sequence: TGTGCCAGCAGTTTAGGTAGTAACGGTGCTGAAGCTTTCTTT.

The chain is built from TRBV30 and TRBJ1-2, with 9 positions matching TRBD1. The V and J ends lost 3 bases and 2 bases, in that order; junction bases with no gene match: 4. CDR3 size: 14 residues. Germline V lookup: CDR1 GTSNPN, CDR2 SVGIG (reference sequence). The CDR3 reads CAWRDRGSNYGYTF. CDR3 nucleotide sequence: TGTGCCTGGAGGGACAGGGGCTCCAACTATGGCTACACCTTC.

This rearrangement joins TRBV28 to TRBJ2-5, with 12 positions matching TRBD2. The CDR3 is 15 residues long. Per the germline V gene, CDR1 is MDHEN and CDR2 is SYDVKM. J gave up 4 bases and V 5 bases, and 5 bases lay outside the gene matches. In DNA form, the CDR3 reads TGTGCCAGCAGTGATACTAGCGGGAGGCCAGAGACCCAGTACTTC. Protein: CASSDTSGRPETQYF.

The V gene is TRBV30, the J gene TRBJ2-2; 10 nucleotides line up with TRBD1. Germline V lookup: CDR1 GTSNPN, CDR2 SVGIG (reference sequence). This CDR3 spans 15 amino acids. The V and J ends lost 1 base and 4 bases, in that order; junction bases with no gene match: 3. The CDR3 DNA reads as TGTGCCTGGAGTGGGGACAGGGGTGGCACCGGGGAGCTGTTTTTT. Its protein is CAWSGDRGGTGELFF.

V and J are TRBV3-1 (or the pseudogene TRBV3-2) and TRBJ2-3, with D unresolved. The V gene's germline CDR1 is LGHDT and CDR2 YNNKEL (reference sequence). Deletions cut 1 base from V and 6 bases from J, with 8 bases between. This CDR3 comprises 13 residues. The CDR3 DNA is TGTGCCAGCAGCCAAGGTAGCCAGGATACGCAGTATTTT. Its protein is CASSQGSQDTQYF.

The chain couples TRBV5-6 to TRBJ1-2; D uncertain. CDR1 SGHDT and CDR2 YYEEEE come from the germline V gene. This CDR3 spans 16 amino acids. V shed 0 bases and J shed 5 bases, with 17 bases lying between them. CDR3 amino acids: CASSLGRHSSFYGYTF. CDR3 bases: TGTGCCAGCAGCTTGGGACGGCACAGCAGCTTTTATGGCTACACCTTC.

DNA for the CDR3: TGTGCCAGCAGTGAAGCGCGACAAGGCACGCAGTATTTT. Translation gives CASSEARQGTQYF. The rearrangement uses TRBV2 and TRBJ2-3; no clear D. V was pared by 0 bases and J by 9 bases, with 10 bases between. CDR1 SNHLY and CDR2 FYNNEI come from the germline V gene. This CDR3 has 13 amino acids.

The J gene is TRBJ2-5, the V gene TRBV24-1; 9 bases fit TRBD1. There are 14 residues in the CDR3. Germline CDR1 reads KGHDR; CDR2 reads SFDVKD. J was trimmed by 3 bases and V by 10 bases; bases with no gene match: 8. CDR3 residues: CATSATGGEETQYF. Here the CDR3 DNA reads TGTGCCACTTCTGCGACAGGGGGAGAAGAGACCCAGTACTTC.

This clone was detected once. CDR3 residues: CASSVDPGGYTDTQYF. In DNA, the CDR3 is TGTGCCAGCAGCGTAGACCCGGGAGGATACACAGATACGCAGTATTTT. V and J are TRBV9 and TRBJ2-3, with 7 bases aligning to TRBD2. The CDR3 runs to 16 residues. Trimming cost V 0 bases and J 2 bases; bases outside gene matches: 6. Germline V CDR1 and CDR2: SGDLS, YYNGEE.